Listed below are T cell receptor delta chains from one sample, sequenced in a study of gamma-delta T cells after stem cell transplantation. TCRdb reapplied CATT to the RT-PCR reads. The profile shows thousands of delta-chain clones, about a quarter of them singletons. Specimen: gamma-delta T cells. The receptor source for this set is a human donor. It is not recorded whose cells these are; they may come from a transplant donor. CDR3s include the opening cysteine and the closing phenylalanine or tryptophan. A D gene is named only where the DNA matches it firmly. Only part of the rows carry a size: once, few, many, or a class if the clone is expanded.

TRDV2,NA,TRDJ1,medium-sized,TGTGCCTGTGATCCGCTTTCCTACCGGGGATACACCGATAAACTCATCTTT,CACDPLSYRGYTDKLIF
TRDV3,TRDD2,TRDJ1,medium-sized,TGTGCCTGGCCTTCCTACGTGCTGGGCTACACCGATAAACTCATCTTT,CAWPSYVLGYTDKLIF
TRDV2,TRDD3,TRDJ3,medium-sized,TGTGCCTGTGACTCGATCCTACAAGTGGGGGATATATCCCCCTGGGACACCCGACAGATGTTTTTC,CACDSILQVGDISPWDTRQMFF
TRDV1,TRDD3,TRDJ1,NA,TGTGCTCTTGGGGGACTACCGGCCTTCCCTGGGGGATACGCGAACACCGATAAACTCATCTTT,CALGGLPAFPGGYANTDKLIF
TRDV2,NA,TRDJ1,medium-sized,TGTGCCTGTGACGCCCTTGCCCCGGGTGGCAACACCGATAAACTCATCTTT,CACDALAPGGNTDKLIF
TRDV2,TRDD3,TRDJ3,medium-sized,TGTGCCTGTGACACCGCTACTACTGGGGGATACGCAGTGACTAGCTCCTGGGACACCCGACAGATGTTTTTC,CACDTATTGGYAVTSSWDTRQMFF
TRDV1,TRDD3,TRDJ1,few,TGTGCCCTTGGGGAACTGATTACGGCAAACCTACTTCCGTACTGGGGGAGACCAACTCGCCTCATCTTT,CALGELITANLLPYWGRPTRLIF
TRDV2,NA,TRDJ1,large,TGTGCCTGTGACATTGTTGGTCGGAAGACCGATAAACTCATCTTT,CACDIVGRKTDKLIF
TRDV1,TRDD3,TRDJ1,medium-sized,TGTGCTCTTGGGGAATTTTCGTCGTTCGCCGATCCGACAATAGGCTTCCTACACAGACGACTGGGGGATACATCTTCGTACACCGATAAACTCATCTTT,CALGEFSSFADPTIGFLHRRLGDTSSYTDKLIF
TRDV2,TRDD3,TRDJ1,medium-sized,TGTGCCTGTGACACGATGGAGTGGGGGATACCTTTCACCGATAAACTCATCTTT,CACDTMEWGIPFTDKLIF
TRDV2,TRDD3,TRDJ1,NA,TGTGCCTGTGACCCCTTGATGGACTGGGGGATACCCCGGCAACTCATCTTT,CACDPLMDWGIPRQLIF
TRDV2,TRDD3,TRDJ1,few,TGTGCCTGTGACGCTTTACTGGGGGATATCCTCGGGGATAAACTCATCTTT,CACDALLGDILGDKLIF
TRDV1,TRDD3,TRDJ1,NA,TGTGCTCTTGGGGATGATCGGGGGATACGAGGAACCGATAAACTCATCTTT,CALGDDRGIRGTDKLIF
TRDV2,TRDD3,TRDJ1,large,TGTGCCTGTGACACCTTAACACTGGGGGATTACACCGATAAACTCATCTTT,CACDTLTLGDYTDKLIF
TRDV2,NA,TRDJ1,large,TGTGCCTGTGATTTCGTACTGGGTAGCGGCGATAAACTCATCTTT,CACDFVLGSGDKLIF
TRDV2,TRDD3,TRDJ3,medium-sized,TGTGCCTGTGACACAGGCTGGGGGATACGCCCGTCCAGCTCCTGGGACACCCGACAGATGTTTTTC,CACDTGWGIRPSSSWDTRQMFF
TRDV2,TRDD3,TRDJ1,medium-sized,TGTGCCTGTGAAACACTGGGGGCCACGTTAAGAGACACCGATAAACTCATCTTT,CACETLGATLRDTDKLIF
TRDV2,TRDD3,TRDJ1,medium-sized,TGTGCCTGTGACTCGGTACTGGGGGATACGCTGCGTAAACTCATCTTT,CACDSVLGDTLRKLIF